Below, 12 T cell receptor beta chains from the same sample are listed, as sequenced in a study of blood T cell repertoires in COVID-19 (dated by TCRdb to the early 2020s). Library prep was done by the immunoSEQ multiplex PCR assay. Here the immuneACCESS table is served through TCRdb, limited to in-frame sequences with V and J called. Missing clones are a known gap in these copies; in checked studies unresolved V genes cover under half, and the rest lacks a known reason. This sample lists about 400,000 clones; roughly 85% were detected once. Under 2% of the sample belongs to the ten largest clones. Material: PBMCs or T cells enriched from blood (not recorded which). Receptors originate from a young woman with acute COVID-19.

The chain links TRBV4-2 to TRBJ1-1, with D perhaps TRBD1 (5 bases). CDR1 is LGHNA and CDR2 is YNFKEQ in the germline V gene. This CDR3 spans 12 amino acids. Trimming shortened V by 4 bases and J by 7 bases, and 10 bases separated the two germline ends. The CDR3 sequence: CASSRDTGEAFF. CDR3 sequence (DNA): TGTGCCAGCAGCCGAGACACAGGTGAAGCTTTCTTT.

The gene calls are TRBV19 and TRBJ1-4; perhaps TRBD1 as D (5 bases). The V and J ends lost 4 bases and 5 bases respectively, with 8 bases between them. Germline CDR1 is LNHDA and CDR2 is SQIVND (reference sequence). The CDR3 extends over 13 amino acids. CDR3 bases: TGTGCCAGTAGTACAGGGAAAAATGAAAAACTGTTTTTT. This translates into CASSTGKNEKLFF.

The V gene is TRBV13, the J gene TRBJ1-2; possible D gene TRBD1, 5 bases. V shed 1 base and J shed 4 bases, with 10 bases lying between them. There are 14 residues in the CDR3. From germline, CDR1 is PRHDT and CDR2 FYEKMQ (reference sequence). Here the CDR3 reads CASSLAAGLYGYTF. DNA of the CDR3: TGTGCCAGCAGCTTAGCGGCGGGACTCTATGGCTACACCTTC.

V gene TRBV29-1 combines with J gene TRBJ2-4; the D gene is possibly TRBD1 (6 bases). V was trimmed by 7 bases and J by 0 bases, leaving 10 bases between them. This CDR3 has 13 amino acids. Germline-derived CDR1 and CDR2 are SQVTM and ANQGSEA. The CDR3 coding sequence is TGCAGCGCCCTAGGGGGAGCCAAAAACATTCAGTACTTC. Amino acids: CSALGGAKNIQYF.

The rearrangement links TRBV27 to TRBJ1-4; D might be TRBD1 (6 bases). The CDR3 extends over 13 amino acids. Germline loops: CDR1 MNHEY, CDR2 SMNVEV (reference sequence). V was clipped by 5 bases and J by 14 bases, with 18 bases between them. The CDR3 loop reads CASSLTGSHGLFF. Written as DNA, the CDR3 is TGTGCCAGCAGTCTGACAGGCTCCCACGGTCTGTTTTTT.

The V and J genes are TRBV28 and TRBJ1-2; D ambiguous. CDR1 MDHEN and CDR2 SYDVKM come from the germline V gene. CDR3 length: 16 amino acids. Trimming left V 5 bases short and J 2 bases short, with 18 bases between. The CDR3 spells CASSRLSEESNYGYTF. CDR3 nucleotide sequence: TGTGCCAGCAGTCGGCTTTCGGAGGAGAGCAACTATGGCTACACCTTC.

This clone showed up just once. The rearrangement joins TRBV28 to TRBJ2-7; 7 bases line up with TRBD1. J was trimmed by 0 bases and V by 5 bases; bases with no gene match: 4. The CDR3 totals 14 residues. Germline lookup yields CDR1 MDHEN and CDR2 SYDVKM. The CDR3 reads CASSLWTGSYEQYF. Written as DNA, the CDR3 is TGTGCCAGCAGTCTCTGGACAGGCTCCTACGAGCAGTACTTC.

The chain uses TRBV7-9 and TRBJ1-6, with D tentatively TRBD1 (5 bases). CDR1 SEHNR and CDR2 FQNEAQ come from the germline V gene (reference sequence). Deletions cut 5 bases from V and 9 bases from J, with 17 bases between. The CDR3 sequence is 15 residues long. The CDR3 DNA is TGTGCCAGCAGCCCCATCGGGACTGGGACTTCACCCCTCCACTTT. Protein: CASSPIGTGTSPLHF.

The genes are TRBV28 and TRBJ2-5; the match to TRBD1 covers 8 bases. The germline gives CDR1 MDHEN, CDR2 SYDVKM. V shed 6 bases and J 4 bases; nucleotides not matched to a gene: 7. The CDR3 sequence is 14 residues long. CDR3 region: CASRPQGAGETQYF. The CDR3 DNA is TGTGCCAGCAGACCTCAGGGGGCAGGAGAGACCCAGTACTTC.

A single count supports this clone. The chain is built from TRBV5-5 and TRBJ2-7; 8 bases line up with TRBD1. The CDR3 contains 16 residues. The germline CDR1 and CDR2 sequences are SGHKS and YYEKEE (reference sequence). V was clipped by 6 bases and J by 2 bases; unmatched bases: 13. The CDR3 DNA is TGTGCCAGCACCTTACCGGGACAGGCATCAACCTACGAGCAGTACTTC. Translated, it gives CASTLPGQASTYEQYF.

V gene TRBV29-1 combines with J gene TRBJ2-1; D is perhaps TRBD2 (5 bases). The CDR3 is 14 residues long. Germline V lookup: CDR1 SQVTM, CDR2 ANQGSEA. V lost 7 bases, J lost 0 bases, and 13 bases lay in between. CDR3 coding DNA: TGCAGCGCAGGACTCCAGATCTCCTACAATGAGCAGTTCTTC. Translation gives CSAGLQISYNEQFF.

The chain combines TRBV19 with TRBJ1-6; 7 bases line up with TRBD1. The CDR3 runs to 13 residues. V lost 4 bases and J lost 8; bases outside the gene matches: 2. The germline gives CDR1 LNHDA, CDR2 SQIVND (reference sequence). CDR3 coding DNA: TGTGCCAGTAGTAGCAGGGGGGATTCACCCCTCCACTTT. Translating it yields CASSSRGDSPLHF.